This TCR beta chain was retrieved from a study of cytomegalovirus exposure and HLA in healthy donors. Study outcomes and limitations: Most observed TCR sequences were rare, whereas some public TCRs were detected in many donors.

Both 60 Vbeta primers and 13 Jbeta primers went into the PCR. In the source study's methods: A later analysis counted 70 million to 85 million unique TCR beta chains, around 11 million shared. Profiling relied on immunoSEQ multiplex PCR, and the TCRdb table lists in-frame clones only, not all of them. The D gene and trimming were derived from the DNA, and the V and J assignments and clone size from that table. The sample has about 130,000 clones, around 72% seen once. Points on this clone: Its antigen is not known.

The sequencing sample was made of PBMCs. This TCR was sampled from a human donor in good health.

The CDR3 sequence: CASSQDLAGNTEAFF. The DNA of the CDR3 is TGTGCCAGCAGCCAAGATTTGGCAGGCAACACTGAAGCTTTCTTT. The rearrangement links TRBV4-2 to TRBJ1-1; D is undetermined. Germline-derived CDR1 and CDR2 are LGHNA and YNFKEQ. This CDR3 contains 15 residues. Trimming stripped 0 bases from V and 2 bases from J, with 10 bases between.